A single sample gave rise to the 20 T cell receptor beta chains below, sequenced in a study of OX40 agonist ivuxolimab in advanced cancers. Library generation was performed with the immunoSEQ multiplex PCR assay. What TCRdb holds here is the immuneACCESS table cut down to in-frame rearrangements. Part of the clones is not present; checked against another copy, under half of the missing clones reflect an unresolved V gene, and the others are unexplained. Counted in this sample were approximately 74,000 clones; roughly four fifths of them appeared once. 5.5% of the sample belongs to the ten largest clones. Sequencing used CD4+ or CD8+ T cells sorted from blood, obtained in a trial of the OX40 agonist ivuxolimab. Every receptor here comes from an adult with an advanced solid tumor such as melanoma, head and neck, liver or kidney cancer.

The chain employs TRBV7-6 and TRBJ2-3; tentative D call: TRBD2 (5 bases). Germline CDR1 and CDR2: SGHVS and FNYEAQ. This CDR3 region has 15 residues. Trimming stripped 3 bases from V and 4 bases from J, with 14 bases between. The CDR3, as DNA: TGTGCCAGCAGCTTTGGAGGTCTCGGGGCAGATACGCAGTATTTT. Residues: CASSFGGLGADTQYF.

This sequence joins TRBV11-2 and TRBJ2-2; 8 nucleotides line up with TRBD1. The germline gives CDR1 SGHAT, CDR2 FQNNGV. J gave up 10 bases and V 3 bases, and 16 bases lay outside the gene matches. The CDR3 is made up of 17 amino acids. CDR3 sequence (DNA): TGTGCCAGCAGCTTGCGTTTGAGACAGGGGAGGTTCGAGGAGCTGTTTTTT. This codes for CASSLRLRQGRFEELFF. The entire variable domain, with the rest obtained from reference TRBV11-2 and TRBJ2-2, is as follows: EAGVAQSPRYKIIEKRQSVAFWCNPISGHATLYWYQQILGQGPKLLIQFQNNGVVDDSQLPKDRFSAERLKGVDSTLKIQPAKLEDSAVYLCASSLRLRQGRFEELFFGEGSRLTVL.

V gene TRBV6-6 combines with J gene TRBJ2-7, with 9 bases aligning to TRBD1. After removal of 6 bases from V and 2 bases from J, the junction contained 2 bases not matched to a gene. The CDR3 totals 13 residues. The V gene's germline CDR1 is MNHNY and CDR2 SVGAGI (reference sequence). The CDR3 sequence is CASRGQGPYEQYF. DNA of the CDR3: TGTGCCAGCAGAGGACAGGGGCCCTACGAGCAGTACTTC.

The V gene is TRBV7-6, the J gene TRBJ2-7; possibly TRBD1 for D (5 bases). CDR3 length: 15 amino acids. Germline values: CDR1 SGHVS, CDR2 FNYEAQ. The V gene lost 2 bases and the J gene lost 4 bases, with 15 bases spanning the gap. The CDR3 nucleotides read TGTGCCAGCAGCTTATTGGGGCTAGGTACTTACGAGCAGTACTTC. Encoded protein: CASSLLGLGTYEQYF. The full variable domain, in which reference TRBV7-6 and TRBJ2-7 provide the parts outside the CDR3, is GAGVSQSPRYKVTKRGQDVALRCDPISGHVSLYWYRQALGQGPEFLTYFNYEAQQDKSGLPNDRFSAERPEGSISTLTIQRTEQRDSAMYRCASSLLGLGTYEQYFGPGTRLTVT.

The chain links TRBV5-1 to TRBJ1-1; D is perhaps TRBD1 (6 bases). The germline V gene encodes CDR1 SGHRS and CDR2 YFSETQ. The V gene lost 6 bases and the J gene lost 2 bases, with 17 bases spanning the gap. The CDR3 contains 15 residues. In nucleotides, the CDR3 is TGCGCCAGCACCAAGGGGGGCAGGTCCAACACTGAAGCTTTCTTT. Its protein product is CASTKGGRSNTEAFF.

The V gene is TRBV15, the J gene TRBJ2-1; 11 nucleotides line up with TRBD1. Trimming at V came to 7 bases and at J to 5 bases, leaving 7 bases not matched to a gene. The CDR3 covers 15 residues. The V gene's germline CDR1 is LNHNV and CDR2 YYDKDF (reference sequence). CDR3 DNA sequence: TGTGCCACCACCGCCCGGGACAGGGGGAACAATGAGCAGTTCTTC. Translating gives CATTARDRGNNEQFF. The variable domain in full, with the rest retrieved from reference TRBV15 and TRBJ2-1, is DAMVIQNPRYQVTQFGKPVTLSCSQTLNHNVMYWYQQKSSQAPKLLFHYYDKDFNNEADTPDNFQSRRPNTSFCFLDIRSPGLGDTAMYLCATTARDRGNNEQFFGPGTRLTVL.

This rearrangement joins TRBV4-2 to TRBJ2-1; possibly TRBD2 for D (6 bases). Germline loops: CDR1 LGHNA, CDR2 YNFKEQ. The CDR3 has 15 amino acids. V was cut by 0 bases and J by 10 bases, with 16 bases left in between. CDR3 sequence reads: CASSQDKDYLSEQFF. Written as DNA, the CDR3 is TGTGCCAGCAGCCAAGATAAGGACTACCTTTCAGAGCAGTTCTTC.

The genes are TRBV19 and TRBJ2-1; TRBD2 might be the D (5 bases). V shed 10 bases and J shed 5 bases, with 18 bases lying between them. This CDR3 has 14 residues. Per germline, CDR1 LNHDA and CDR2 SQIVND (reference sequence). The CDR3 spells CATRWRTQNNEQFF. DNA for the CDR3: TGTGCCACCCGATGGAGGACCCAGAACAATGAGCAGTTCTTC.

The CDR3 DNA reads as TGTGCCAGCAGCGCCGAAGCTAGCGCACAAGAGACCCAGTACTTC. It codes for CASSAEASAQETQYF. The rearrangement uses TRBV5-6 and TRBJ2-5; D is possibly TRBD2 (6 bases). The length of the CDR3 is 15 residues. Germline-derived CDR1 and CDR2 are SGHDT and YYEEEE. Trimming left V 4 bases short and J 2 bases short, with 15 bases between.

Here the CDR3 reads CASSQHHLAGPNTGELFF. The DNA of the CDR3 is TGCGCCAGCAGCCAACACCACTTAGCGGGACCGAACACCGGGGAGCTGTTTTTT. This chain links TRBV4-1 with TRBJ2-2, with 8 bases lining up with TRBD2. The CDR3 has 18 amino acids. Germline V gene sequence: CDR1 MGHRA, CDR2 YSYEKL. V shed 2 bases, J shed 0 bases, and the junction held 8 bases outside the gene matches.

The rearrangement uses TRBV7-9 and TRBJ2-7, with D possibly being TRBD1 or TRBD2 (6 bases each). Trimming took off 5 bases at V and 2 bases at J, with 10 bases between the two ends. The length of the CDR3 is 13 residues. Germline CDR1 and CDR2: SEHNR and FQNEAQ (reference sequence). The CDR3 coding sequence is TGTGCCAGCAGCAAGGGGGGTACCTACGAGCAGTACTTC. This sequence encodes CASSKGGTYEQYF.

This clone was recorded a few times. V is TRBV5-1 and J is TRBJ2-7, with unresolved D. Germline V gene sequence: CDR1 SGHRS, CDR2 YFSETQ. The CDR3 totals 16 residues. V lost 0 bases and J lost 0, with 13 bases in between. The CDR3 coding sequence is TGCGCCAGCAGCTTGGAAACTACCACGAGCTCCTACGAGCAGTACTTC. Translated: CASSLETTTSSYEQYF.

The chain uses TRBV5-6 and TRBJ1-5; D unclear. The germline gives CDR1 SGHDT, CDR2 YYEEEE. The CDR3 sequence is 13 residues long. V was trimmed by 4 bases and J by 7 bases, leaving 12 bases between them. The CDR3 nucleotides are TGTGCCAGCAGCGCCAGTGTGGAACAGCCCCAGCATTTT. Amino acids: CASSASVEQPQHF.

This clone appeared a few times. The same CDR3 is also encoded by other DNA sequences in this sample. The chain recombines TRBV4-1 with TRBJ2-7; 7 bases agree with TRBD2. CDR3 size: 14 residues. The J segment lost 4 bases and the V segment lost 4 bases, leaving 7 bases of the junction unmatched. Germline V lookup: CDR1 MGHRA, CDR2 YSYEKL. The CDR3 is CASSLTTGGYEQYV. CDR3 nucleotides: TGCGCCAGCAGCCTCACCACCGGGGGGTACGAGCAGTACGTC.

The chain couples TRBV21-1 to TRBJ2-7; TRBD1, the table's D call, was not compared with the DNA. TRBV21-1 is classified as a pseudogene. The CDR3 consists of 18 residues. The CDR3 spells CASIPRSRDRIVTYEQYF. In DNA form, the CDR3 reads TGTGCCAGCATCCCTCGGTCCCGGGACAGGATAGTGACCTACGAGCAGTACTTC.

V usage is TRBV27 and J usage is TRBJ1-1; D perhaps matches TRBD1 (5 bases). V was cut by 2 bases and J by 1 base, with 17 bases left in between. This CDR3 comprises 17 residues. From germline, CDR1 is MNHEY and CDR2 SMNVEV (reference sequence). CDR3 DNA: TGTGCCAGCAGTTTAAGGGGATGGGCTGGGTCGAACACTGAAGCTTTCTTT. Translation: CASSLRGWAGSNTEAFF.

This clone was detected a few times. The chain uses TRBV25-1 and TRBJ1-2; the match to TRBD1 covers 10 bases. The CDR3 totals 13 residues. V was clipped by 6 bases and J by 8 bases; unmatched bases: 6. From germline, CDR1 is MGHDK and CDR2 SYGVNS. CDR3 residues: CASRRGTGDGYTF. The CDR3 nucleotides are TGTGCCAGCAGACGTGGGACAGGGGACGGCTACACCTTC.

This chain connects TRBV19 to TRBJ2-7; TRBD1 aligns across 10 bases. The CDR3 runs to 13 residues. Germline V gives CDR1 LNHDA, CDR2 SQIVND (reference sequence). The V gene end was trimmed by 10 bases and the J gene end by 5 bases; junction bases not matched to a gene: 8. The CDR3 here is CATMTGTGDEQYF. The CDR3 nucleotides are TGTGCCACCATGACCGGGACAGGGGACGAGCAGTACTTC. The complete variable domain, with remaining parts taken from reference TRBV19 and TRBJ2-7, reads DGGITQSPKYLFRKEGQNVTLSCEQNLNHDAMYWYRQDPGQGLRLIYYSQIVNDFQKGDIAEGYSVSREKKESFPLTVTSAQKNPTAFYLCATMTGTGDEQYFGPGTRLTVT.

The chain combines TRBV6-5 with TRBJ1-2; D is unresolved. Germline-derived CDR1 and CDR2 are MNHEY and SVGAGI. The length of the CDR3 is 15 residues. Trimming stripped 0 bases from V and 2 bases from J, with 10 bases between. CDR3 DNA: TGTGCCAGCAGTTACTCGGTCAGCTACAACTATGGCTACACCTTC. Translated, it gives CASSYSVSYNYGYTF.

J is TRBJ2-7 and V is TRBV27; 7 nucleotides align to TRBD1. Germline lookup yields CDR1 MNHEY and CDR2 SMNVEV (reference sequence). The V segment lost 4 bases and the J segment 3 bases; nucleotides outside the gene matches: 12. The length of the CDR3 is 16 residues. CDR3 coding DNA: TGTGCCAGCAGTTCGTTACAGGGGCGGTGGGTCTACGAGCAGTACTTC. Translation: CASSSLQGRWVYEQYF.